This T cell receptor (beta chain) was documented in a study of blood T cells in healthy people across ages. There are 16 residues in the CDR3. Trimming cost V 11 bases and J 5 bases; bases outside gene matches: 17. Looked up from germline, CDR1 is MDHEN and CDR2 is SYDVKM. Combining a sample-barcoded 5' primer with a J-beta primer mix, a second PCR ran for roughly 6 to 12 cycles. Using its own MiXCR run on the 5' RACE reads, TCRdb lists one record per CDR3 protein. The table includes around 1,000,000 distinct CDR3 sequences, under 30% detected once. Overall study findings and caveats: Compared with aged donors, long-lived donors showed fewer expanded clones, suggesting selection. Estimated diversity that came from one million T cells was considered an underestimate.

This clonotype was recorded a few times. Its antigen is as yet unknown. The same data also went into a second study, on T cells of mothers and their children. From that second work: Material was donated by three healthy Caucasian mothers and their six children. Among related mother-child pairs, overlap was slightly higher than in unrelated pairs, though not significantly.

This receptor was identified in a girl aged 2 to 9 in good health. The specimen sequenced was blood. V and J are TRBV28 and TRBJ1-5, with 8 bases fitting TRBD1. The CDR3: CAQATGGKIKDQPQHF. The CDR3 coding sequence is TGTGCCCAAGCAACAGGGGGTAAGATTAAGGATCAGCCCCAGCATTTT.